The source of this TCR beta chain is a study of blood T cells in healthy people across ages. Study-wide context: Template switching caught about one barcoded beta molecule for each two T cells.

A second about 6 to 11 cycle PCR used barcoded and J-beta primers. In TCRdb, the 5' RACE reads were re-called with MiXCR into one record per CDR3 protein. The data hold about 1.5 million distinct CDR3 sequences, with around 39% observed a single time. The CDR3 is 17 amino acids. The J segment lost 5 bases and the V segment lost 3 bases, leaving 11 bases of the junction unmatched. CDR1 and CDR2 (germline): DFQATT, SNEGSKA (reference sequence). Every donor provided around 9.3 milliliters of peripheral blood. The sequenced material came from blood. This receptor was identified in a woman younger than 35 in good health. The gene calls are TRBV20-1 and TRBJ2-1; 12 bases fit TRBD2. The CDR3 DNA is TGCAGTGCTAGGCAGCTAGCGGGAGGGCCGAAGAACAATGAGCAGTTCTTC. As protein: CSARQLAGGPKNNEQFF.